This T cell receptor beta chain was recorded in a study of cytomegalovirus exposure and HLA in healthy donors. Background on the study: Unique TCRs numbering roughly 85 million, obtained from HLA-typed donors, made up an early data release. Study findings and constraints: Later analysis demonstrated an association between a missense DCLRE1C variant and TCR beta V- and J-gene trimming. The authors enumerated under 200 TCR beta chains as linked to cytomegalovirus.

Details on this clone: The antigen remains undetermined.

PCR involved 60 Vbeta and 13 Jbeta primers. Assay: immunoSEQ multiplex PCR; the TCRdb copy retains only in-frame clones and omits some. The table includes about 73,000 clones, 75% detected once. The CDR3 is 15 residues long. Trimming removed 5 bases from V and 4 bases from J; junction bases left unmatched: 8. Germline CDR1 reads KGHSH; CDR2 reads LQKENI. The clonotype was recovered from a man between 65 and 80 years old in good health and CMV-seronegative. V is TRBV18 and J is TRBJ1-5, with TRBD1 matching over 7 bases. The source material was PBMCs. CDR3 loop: CASSTDRLSNQPQHF. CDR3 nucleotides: TGTGCCAGCTCAACGGACAGGCTATCTAATCAGCCCCAGCATTTT.